A single sample gave rise to the 27 T cell receptor beta chains below, sequenced in a study of technical replicates of blood from several donors. Repertoires were generated with immunoSEQ multiplex PCR, while TCRdb's copy carries only in-frame clones and drops some. The data show 67,000 or so clones, with more than 90% seen just once and 0.36% held by the top ten. The specimen sequenced was T cells isolated from PBMCs. The origin of the receptors is a human donor in good health.

The chain joins TRBV30 to TRBJ1-5, with 9 bases aligning to TRBD1. The germline CDR1 and CDR2 sequences are GTSNPN and SVGIG (reference sequence). V lost 1 base to trimming and J lost 4 bases; unmatched junction nucleotides: 17. The CDR3 contains 19 residues. CDR3 amino acids: CAWSALPGQGFSPNQPQHF. For the CDR3, the DNA is TGTGCCTGGAGTGCCCTACCGGGACAGGGTTTCAGCCCGAATCAGCCCCAGCATTTT.

This sequence joins TRBV18 and TRBJ2-1; TRBD2 aligns across 10 bases. Per the germline V gene, CDR1 is KGHSH and CDR2 is LQKENI. V shed 0 bases, J shed 10 bases, and the junction held 0 bases outside the gene matches. This CDR3 is 13 amino acids long. Written as DNA, the CDR3 is TGTGCCAGCTCACCACCGGGACTAGCGGAGCAGTTCTTC. Its translation: CASSPPGLAEQFF.

Here the CDR3 DNA reads TGTGCCAGCAGTTACTTATCAAGCGGGAGCACAGATACGCAGTATTTT. This gives the protein CASSYLSSGSTDTQYF. The chain recombines TRBV6-5 with TRBJ2-3; maybe TRBD2 (6 bases). Germline CDR1 MNHEY, CDR2 SVGAGI. Between the trimmed V and J ends, which lost 1 base and 0 bases, there was a span of 11 bases. This CDR3 spans 16 amino acids.

This sequence joins TRBV7-9 and TRBJ1-2; 7 bases are shared with TRBD1. The V and J ends lost 1 base and 6 bases, in that order; junction bases with no gene match: 2. Looked up from germline, CDR1 is SEHNR and CDR2 is FQNEAQ (reference sequence). This CDR3 is 13 amino acids long. The CDR3 is CASSLGQGDGYTF. In DNA, the CDR3 is TGTGCCAGCAGCTTAGGACAGGGAGATGGCTACACCTTC.

In DNA, the CDR3 is TGTGCCAGCAGCCTACAGGGGTGGAATGGCTACACCTTC. Amino acid sequence: CASSLQGWNGYTF. J is TRBJ1-2 and V is TRBV27, with 7 positions matching TRBD1. The CDR3 is 13 amino acids. V gave up 6 bases and J gave up 6 bases; unmatched junction bases: 7. In germline, CDR1 is MNHEY, CDR2 SMNVEV (reference sequence).

The CDR3: CASRATGIDYGYTF. The CDR3 DNA follows: TGCGCCAGCAGAGCGACAGGGATTGACTATGGCTACACCTTC. The chain recombines TRBV4-3 with TRBJ1-2, with 7 positions matching TRBD1. CDR1 and CDR2 from the germline V gene are LGHNA and YSLEER. The CDR3 length is 14 residues. With 6 bases clipped from V and 3 bases from J, the junction kept 7 bases outside the gene matches.

The chain is built from TRBV2 and TRBJ2-7; 9 bases match TRBD1. Germline V gene lookup returns CDR1 SNHLY and CDR2 FYNNEI. V lost 2 bases to trimming and J lost 3 bases; unmatched junction nucleotides: 5. The CDR3 loop spans 15 amino acids. CDR3 residues: CASSEWTGADYEQYF. The CDR3 nucleotides read TGTGCCAGCAGTGAATGGACAGGGGCCGACTACGAGCAGTACTTC.

This chain links TRBV6-6 with TRBJ2-7; 7 bases line up with TRBD1. The trim removed 7 bases at V and 4 bases at J, leaving 7 bases unmatched. Germline loops: CDR1 MNHNY, CDR2 SVGAGI (reference sequence). This CDR3 is built from 13 residues. CDR3 loop: CASMPQQGYEQYF. As DNA, the CDR3 is TGTGCCAGCATGCCTCAACAGGGGTACGAGCAGTACTTC.

V gene TRBV2 combines with J gene TRBJ2-7; perhaps TRBD1 as D (5 bases). Germline CDR1 and CDR2: SNHLY and FYNNEI. Trimming removed 0 bases from V and 1 base from J, with 10 bases in between. CDR3 length equals 15 residues. The CDR3 coding sequence is TGTGCCAGCAGTGAAGCGTTTGGACATTCCTACGAGCAGTACTTC. Its protein product is CASSEAFGHSYEQYF.

The J gene is TRBJ2-5, the V gene TRBV2; 9 nucleotides match TRBD1. The germline gives CDR1 SNHLY, CDR2 FYNNEI. The V gene end was trimmed by 8 bases and the J gene end by 5 bases; junction bases not matched to a gene: 3. The CDR3 runs to 12 residues. The chain's CDR3 is CASGTGYETQYF. The CDR3 DNA reads TGTGCCAGCGGGACAGGGTATGAGACCCAGTACTTC.

V is TRBV11-2 and J is TRBJ2-3, with TRBD2 matching over 9 bases. The V segment lost 9 bases and the J segment 3 bases; nucleotides outside the gene matches: 10. The CDR3 loop spans 15 amino acids. CDR1 SGHAT and CDR2 FQNNGV come from the germline V gene. CDR3 nucleotide sequence: TGTGCCAGAAACGCCCTAGCGGGACGTACAGATACGCAGTATTTT. It yields the protein CARNALAGRTDTQYF.

This chain connects TRBV5-1 to TRBJ2-7; a weak D match, TRBD1 (7 bases). The CDR3 has 12 residues. From germline, CDR1 is SGHRS and CDR2 YFSETQ. Trimming removed 4 bases at V and 4 bases at J, with 9 bases between. CDR3 coding DNA: TGCGCCAGCAGCCCAGGGGGGTACGAGCAGTACTTC. This translates into CASSPGGYEQYF.

The chain recombines TRBV6-5 with TRBJ2-3; 10 nucleotides match TRBD2. The CDR3 is made up of 15 amino acids. CDR1 MNHEY and CDR2 SVGAGI come from the germline V gene. J lost 4 bases, V lost 2 bases, and 3 bases had no gene match. The CDR3 DNA reads TGTGCCAGCAGTTACCTAGCGGGAGACCCAGATACGCAGTATTTT. Encoded protein: CASSYLAGDPDTQYF.

The rearrangement links TRBV2 to TRBJ2-3; D not certain. Trimming removed 6 bases at V and 8 bases at J, with 18 bases between. CDR1 and CDR2 from the germline V gene are SNHLY and FYNNEI. The CDR3 has 14 amino acids. The CDR3 sequence: CASRSDPGLGTQYF. Here the CDR3 DNA reads TGTGCCAGCAGATCGGATCCGGGTCTAGGTACGCAGTATTTT.

This rearrangement joins TRBV21-1 to TRBJ2-4; TRBD1 is the table's D call and was not checked against the DNA. TRBV21-1 is a listed pseudogene. CDR3 length: 14 amino acids. This chain's CDR3 is CASSNSGIKNIQYF. CDR3 in DNA: TGTGCCAGCAGCAACAGTGGTATCAAAAACATTCAGTACTTC.

This clone was seen a single time. The J gene is TRBJ2-3, the V gene TRBV10-3; TRBD1 is a possible D gene (6 bases). The germline V and J ends were trimmed by 5 bases and 2 bases, with 14 bases remaining between them. The CDR3 contains 15 residues. Per the germline V gene, CDR1 is ENHRY and CDR2 is SYGVKD. The CDR3 is CAISLTGSTTDTQYF. The CDR3 DNA follows: TGTGCCATCAGTCTAACAGGGTCCACCACAGATACGCAGTATTTT.

The chain joins TRBV11-2 to TRBJ1-2, with a possible D match to TRBD1 (6 bases). The CDR3 length is 13 residues. Germline V lookup: CDR1 SGHAT, CDR2 FQNNGV. The V end lost 3 bases, the J end lost 4 bases, and 9 bases lay between the germline ends. Here the CDR3 DNA reads TGTGCCAGCAGCTTGGGACATGCCTATGGCTACACCTTC. Translating it yields CASSLGHAYGYTF. The variable domain in full, with the rest retrieved from reference TRBV11-2 and TRBJ1-2, is EAGVAQSPRYKIIEKRQSVAFWCNPISGHATLYWYQQILGQGPKLLIQFQNNGVVDDSQLPKDRFSAERLKGVDSTLKIQPAKLEDSAVYLCASSLGHAYGYTFGSGTRLTVV.

The V and J genes are TRBV5-1 and TRBJ2-1; the D is unclear. CDR3 length: 15 residues. Germline V gene data show CDR1 as SGHRS and CDR2 as YFSETQ. V was trimmed by 0 bases and J by 0 bases, leaving 7 bases between them. For the CDR3, the DNA is TGCGCCAGCAGCTTGGGGCGGATCTCCTACAATGAGCAGTTCTTC. Translation: CASSLGRISYNEQFF.

In this sample, this clone turned up once. This sequence joins TRBV7-9 and TRBJ2-1; possible D gene TRBD2, 5 bases. V gave up 1 base and J gave up 10 bases, with 8 bases separating them. This CDR3 comprises 12 residues. Looked up from germline, CDR1 is SEHNR and CDR2 is FQNEAQ (reference sequence). In DNA form, the CDR3 reads TGTGCCAGCAGCTTAGGTGGGAGAGAGCAGTTCTTC. This codes for CASSLGGREQFF.

The chain carries TRBV7-2 and TRBJ2-3; D uncertain. The CDR3 loop spans 13 amino acids. V lost 1 base and J lost 3, with 5 bases in between. Germline CDR1 reads SGHTA; CDR2 reads FQGNSA. DNA of the CDR3: TGTGCCAGCAGCTTAGGTTTAACAGATACGCAGTATTTT. Its protein is CASSLGLTDTQYF.

This clone was recorded a few times. The V call is TRBV28, the J call TRBJ1-5; 9 bases match TRBD1. CDR3 length equals 16 residues. V was clipped by 4 bases and J by 3 bases; unmatched bases: 7. Looked up from germline, CDR1 is MDHEN and CDR2 is SYDVKM. The CDR3 sequence is CASSSTGGKDNQPQHF. The CDR3 DNA is TGTGCCAGCAGTTCGACAGGGGGAAAGGACAATCAGCCCCAGCATTTT.

The chain couples TRBV25-1 to TRBJ2-7, with 11 bases that match TRBD1. The CDR3 covers 16 residues. In germline, CDR1 is MGHDK, CDR2 SYGVNS. V trimming: 1 base; J trimming: 7 bases; junction bases outside the gene matches: 9. CDR3 DNA: TGTGCCAGCAGTGAATCAATTGGGGGACAGGGGGGAGAGCAGTACTTC. Translation gives CASSESIGGQGGEQYF.

The chain has TRBV10-3 and TRBJ2-7, with 8 bases lining up with TRBD2. V dropped 0 bases and J dropped 4; count of bases not matched to a gene: 11. The CDR3 runs to 17 residues. Germline lookup yields CDR1 ENHRY and CDR2 SYGVKD. CDR3 nucleotides: TGTGCCATCAGTGAGTCTTTAAGGCGGGAGGCAGAATACGAGCAGTACTTC. It yields the protein CAISESLRREAEYEQYF.

This clone was picked up one time. The chain uses TRBV13 and TRBJ2-1; a weak D match, TRBD1 (6 bases). Looked up from germline, CDR1 is PRHDT and CDR2 is FYEKMQ (reference sequence). The CDR3 runs 17 residues. V shed 8 bases and J shed 2 bases, with 22 bases lying between them. DNA for the CDR3: TGTGCCAGCCTCAAGATGGCCGGGACATCCACCTACAATGAGCAGTTCTTC. It yields the protein CASLKMAGTSTYNEQFF.

This chain connects TRBV6-6 to TRBJ2-5, with D unresolved. Per germline, CDR1 MNHNY and CDR2 SVGAGI (reference sequence). The CDR3 spans 11 residues. Trimming took off 7 bases at V and 5 bases at J, with 8 bases between the two ends. The CDR3 loop reads CASNQRETQYF. CDR3 nucleotide sequence: TGTGCCAGCAATCAGAGGGAGACCCAGTACTTC.

The chain is built from TRBV5-1 and TRBJ2-7; tentatively, D is TRBD2 (6 bases). Trimming stripped 4 bases from V and 4 bases from J, with 15 bases between. Looked up from germline, CDR1 is SGHRS and CDR2 is YFSETQ. The CDR3 loop spans 14 amino acids. This CDR3 reads CASSQRGRPYEQYF. CDR3 DNA: TGCGCCAGCAGCCAACGGGGGAGACCGTACGAGCAGTACTTC.

CDR3 protein: CASSDSYVGHEQFF. The CDR3 coding sequence is TGTGCCAGCAGTGACTCTTATGTGGGGCATGAGCAGTTCTTC. This chain links TRBV6-4 with TRBJ2-1; D is perhaps TRBD1 (5 bases). The V end was cut by 0 bases, the J end by 8 bases, with 11 bases between. The germline CDR1 and CDR2 sequences are MRHNA and SNTAGT. The CDR3 extends over 14 amino acids.